This T cell receptor beta chain was sequenced in a study of beta chain features in type 1 diabetes. Study-level findings and limits: Shortening of TCRB CDR3s, moderate but significant, appeared in all four CD4+ subsets of Type 1 diabetes patients.

This clone turned up a few times. As yet, its antigen is unknown. Different DNA sequences within this sample yield the same CDR3. Sampling consisted of one heparinised blood draw per donor, averaging around 110 mL. Germline CDR1 reads MNHEY; CDR2 reads SVGAGI. The CDR3 consists of 12 residues. V dropped 4 bases and J dropped 7 bases, with 8 bases sitting between them. Sequenced material consisted of expressed TCRB transcripts (all of the isolated RNA was reverse transcribed). There were some 3.6 million reads on average in the naive, central memory and regulatory T cell samples. Assay used: immunoSEQ multiplex PCR; TCRdb lists only in-frame clones, some missing. The sample has around 430,000 clones; approximately 31% are singletons.

The chain combines TRBV6-5 with TRBJ2-1; possibly TRBD2 for D (6 bases). The origin of this receptor is a young man in good health. The specimen sequenced was naive CD4+ T cells from blood. DNA for the CDR3: TGTGCCAGCAGTTTGGGGGGTAATGAGCAGTTCTTC. It codes for CASSLGGNEQFF.